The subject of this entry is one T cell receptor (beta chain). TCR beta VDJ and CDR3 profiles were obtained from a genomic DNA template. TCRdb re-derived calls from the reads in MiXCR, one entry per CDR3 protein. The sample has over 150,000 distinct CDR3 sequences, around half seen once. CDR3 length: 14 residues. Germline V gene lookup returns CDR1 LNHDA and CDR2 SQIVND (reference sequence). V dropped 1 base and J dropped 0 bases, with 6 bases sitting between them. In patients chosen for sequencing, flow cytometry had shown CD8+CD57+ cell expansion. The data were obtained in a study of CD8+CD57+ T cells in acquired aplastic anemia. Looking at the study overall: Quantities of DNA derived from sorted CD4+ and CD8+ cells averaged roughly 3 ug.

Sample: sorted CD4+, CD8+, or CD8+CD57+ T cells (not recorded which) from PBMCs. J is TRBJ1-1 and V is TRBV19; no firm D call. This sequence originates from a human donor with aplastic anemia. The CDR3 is CASSIARLNTEAFF. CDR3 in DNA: TGTGCCAGTAGTATAGCGCGACTGAACACTGAAGCTTTCTTT.